This TCR beta chain is from a study of T cells in Graves' hyperthyroidism and ophthalmopathy. Study context: Peripheral blood was collected at initial diagnosis, before any treatment.

Details on this clonotype: Its antigen is undetermined.

This CDR3 is built from 16 residues. Germline CDR1 is MDHEN and CDR2 is SYDVKM. Trimming cost V 5 bases and J 2 bases; bases outside gene matches: 8. Overall study results and limits: Clonotypes that were expanded in thyroid above 0.001 mostly appeared in blood too.

Researchers amplified the TCR beta CDR3 regions from RNA transcripts. Primed by the HTBI set, a first-round RT-PCR was run on the TCR CDR3. TCRdb reanalysed the multiplex PCR reads using MiXCR and keeps one entry per CDR3 protein. Seen here are under 250,000 distinct CDR3 sequences, about 24% observed once, and the top ten hold approximately 35%. The PBMCs were sourced from fresh peripheral blood (less than 11 ml). The sample comprised blood. The sequence came from a woman aged 40 to 49 with Graves' ophthalmopathy. V is TRBV28 and J is TRBJ2-7; the match to TRBD2 covers 11 bases. The CDR3 DNA reads as TGTGCCAGCAGTGCCCTAGGTAGCGGGAGGGCCTACGAGCAGTACTTC. This codes for CASSALGSGRAYEQYF.